This T cell receptor (beta chain) came from a study of blood T cell repertoires in COVID-19. The table came from immunoSEQ multiplex PCR; TCRdb's copy has only in-frame clones and leaves some out. The sample holds roughly 160,000 clones, around four fifths seen once. The specimen sequenced was peripheral blood. This TCR was recovered from a woman in her seventies who had recovered from COVID-19.

As DNA, the CDR3 is TGCGCCAGCAGCTTAGGACCGGAGGGGACTGAAGCTTTCTTT. Encoded protein: CASSLGPEGTEAFF. The chain is built from TRBV5-1 and TRBJ1-1; possibly TRBD1 for D (5 bases). V was pared by 2 bases and J by 5 bases, with 13 bases between. Per the germline V gene, CDR1 is SGHRS and CDR2 is YFSETQ. There are 14 residues in the CDR3.